The rows below give T cell receptor beta chains drawn from one sample of a study of cytomegalovirus exposure and HLA in healthy donors. Sequencing was performed with immunoSEQ multiplex PCR; in TCRdb, only in-frame clones are kept and a portion is missing. This table has some 150,000 clones, about four fifths appearing once. Sequenced sample: PBMCs. Receptors were obtained from a woman between 45 and 60 years old in good health and CMV-seronegative. Both conserved end residues are part of each CDR3. D genes are given only for firm matches. Expanded clones get a size class; other rows say once, few or many, or leave the size out.

CDR3aa,j_gene,v_gene,abundance,len,d_gene
CASSLVIRDRDIGIQHF,TRBJ1-5,TRBV5-8,few,17,TRBD1
CATLGRGPSGYTF,TRBJ1-2,TRBV25-1,.,13,.
CAISQDGGLRPQHF,TRBJ1-5,TRBV10-3,once,14,.
CASSEGPQGAGGYTF,TRBJ1-2,TRBV6-1,.,15,TRBD1
CASSKGLAGIETQYF,TRBJ2-5,TRBV27,.,15,TRBD2
CASGRQGTNTIYF,TRBJ1-3,TRBV6-5,.,13,TRBD1
CTSSARAGREGYTF,TRBJ1-2,TRBV6-1,few,14,.
CASSREGLGHNEQFF,TRBJ2-1,TRBV5-6,.,15,TRBD2
CAISEGTGDNSPLHF,TRBJ1-6,TRBV10-3,.,15,TRBD1
CASSTTVGAGEKLFF,TRBJ1-4,TRBV19,.,15,.
CASSLGTGGEQYF,.,TRBV7-6,.,13,TRBD1